A single sample is the source of the 30 T cell receptor beta chains below, sequenced in a study of T cells after yellow fever vaccination. TCRdb re-called the 5' RACE reads through MiXCR, storing one row per CDR3 protein. This sample carries 200,000 to 250,000 distinct CDR3 sequences, less than 9% of them seen once, and the ten largest clones take 0.65% to 0.9%. The specimen comprised CD4+ T cells sorted from PBMCs, sampled 15 days after the yellow fever booster vaccination. Receptor source: a man aged 25 to 40 who received the YFV17D yellow fever vaccine.

This clonotype was seen more than once but under ten times. This sequence joins TRBV20-1 and TRBJ1-4, with TRBD1 identical over 10 bases. Per germline, CDR1 DFQATT and CDR2 SNEGSKA (reference sequence). Losses at the gene ends were 6 bases for V and 11 bases for J; bases not matched to a gene: 12. The CDR3 is 14 amino acids. The CDR3 reads CSATPGTGADKLFF. The CDR3 nucleotides are TGCAGTGCCACCCCCGGGACAGGGGCAGATAAACTGTTTTTT.

This clonotype was observed a handful of times. The chain carries TRBV7-2 and TRBJ2-5; TRBD1 or TRBD2 may be the D gene (5 bases each). This CDR3 is 14 amino acids long. V was shortened by 4 bases and J by 2 bases, with 11 bases between the two germline ends. Germline V gives CDR1 SGHTA, CDR2 FQGNSA. The CDR3 reads CASSSRGLQETQYF. The CDR3 nucleotides are TGTGCCAGCAGCTCCCGGGGCCTACAAGAGACCCAGTACTTC.

This clonotype showed up many times. In DNA, the CDR3 is TGCAGTGCCCGGACTAGCGGGCGGTATACGCAGTATTTT. Translated, it gives CSARTSGRYTQYF. The chain uses TRBV20-1 and TRBJ2-3; 11 bases agree with TRBD2. CDR1 and CDR2 (germline): DFQATT, SNEGSKA (reference sequence). V was clipped by 6 bases and J by 7 bases; unmatched bases: 6. CDR3 length equals 13 residues.

The chain carries TRBV29-1 and TRBJ2-7, with 9 bases matching TRBD2. The junction had 8 bases not matched to a gene; V was cut back by 4 bases and J by 7 bases. Per the germline V gene, CDR1 is SQVTM and CDR2 is ANQGSEA. This CDR3 comprises 13 residues. DNA for the CDR3: TGCAGCGTTGCGGCGGGGGGGGCGTGGGAGCAGTACTTC. This encodes CSVAAGGAWEQYF.

This clonotype was counted only a few times. V gene TRBV11-2 combines with J gene TRBJ2-7; 8 bases align to TRBD2. CDR1 is SGHAT, CDR2 FQNNGV, per germline. The CDR3 consists of 15 residues. The ends lost 5 bases at V and 3 bases at J; junction bases unmatched: 9. CDR3 nucleotide sequence: TGTGCCAGCAGCCTTTACGAGCGGGAGCGCTACGAGCAGTACTTC. Protein: CASSLYERERYEQYF.

The rearrangement joins TRBV27 to TRBJ2-2; 7 bases agree with TRBD1. This CDR3 is 16 amino acids long. Germline CDR1 is MNHEY and CDR2 is SMNVEV (reference sequence). The junction had 6 bases not matched to a gene; V was cut back by 1 base and J by 4 bases. The DNA for the CDR3 is TGTGCCAGCAGTTTATTAGGACAGGAGTCCACCGGGGAGCTGTTTTTT. Translated: CASSLLGQESTGELFF.

V is TRBV7-2 and J is TRBJ2-4; TRBD2 is a possible D gene (6 bases). The CDR3 sequence is 15 residues long. Trimming shortened V by 0 bases and J by 0 bases, and 6 bases separated the two germline ends. Germline assignment: CDR1 SGHTA and CDR2 FQGNSA. CDR3 residues: CASSLAGGAKNIQYF. DNA of the CDR3: TGTGCCAGCAGCTTAGCGGGAGGAGCCAAAAACATTCAGTACTTC. Full variable domain (outside the CDR3, taken from reference TRBV7-2 and TRBJ2-4): GAGVSQSPSNKVTEKGKDVELRCDPISGHTALYWYRQSLGQGLEFLIYFQGNSAPDKSGLPSDRFSAERTGGSVSTLTIQRTQQEDSAVYLCASSLAGGAKNIQYFGAGTRLSVL.

This clonotype was observed at least ten times. This chain links TRBV6-1 with TRBJ1-1; weak D call: TRBD1 (6 bases). Germline assignment: CDR1 MNHNS and CDR2 SASEGT. This CDR3 comprises 13 residues. Trimming shortened V by 6 bases and J by 3 bases, and 11 bases separated the two germline ends. CDR3 nucleotide sequence: TGTGCCAGCAGAAGACAGGATTACACTGAAGCTTTCTTT. Amino acids: CASRRQDYTEAFF.

This clonotype has ten or more counts. The chain has TRBV7-2 and TRBJ1-6; D remains ambiguous. This CDR3 comprises 14 residues. V lost 3 bases to trimming and J lost 14 bases, with 17 bases between them. Germline values: CDR1 SGHTA, CDR2 FQGNSA. In DNA form, the CDR3 reads TGTGCCAGCAGCTTTGATATGGGCGCGGGAGCCCTCCACTTT. Translating gives CASSFDMGAGALHF.

This clonotype occurred a few times. CDR3 in DNA: TGTGCCAGCATAGCCGGGACTAGGGATCCCCGGACAGATACGCAGTATTTT. This gives the protein CASIAGTRDPRTDTQYF. The rearrangement joins TRBV2 to TRBJ2-3; 8 bases agree with TRBD2. CDR1 SNHLY and CDR2 FYNNEI come from the germline V gene. The CDR3 has 17 amino acids. V dropped 7 bases and J dropped 3; count of bases not matched to a gene: 15.

There are a few counts of this clonotype. V usage is TRBV3-1 and J usage is TRBJ1-1, with 7 positions matching TRBD1. The CDR3 spans 14 residues. V dropped 4 bases and J dropped 8; count of bases not matched to a gene: 10. Germline V gene lookup returns CDR1 LGHDT and CDR2 YNNKEL (reference sequence). The CDR3 sequence: CASSLRQGRGEAFF. The DNA for the CDR3 is TGTGCCAGCAGCCTTAGACAGGGAAGGGGAGAAGCTTTCTTT.

This clonotype showed up just a few times. The rearrangement uses TRBV5-1 and TRBJ2-1, with TRBD2 identical over 10 bases. The CDR3 covers 13 residues. Germline values: CDR1 SGHRS, CDR2 YFSETQ. With 3 bases clipped from V and 13 bases from J, the junction kept 7 bases outside the gene matches. The CDR3 DNA reads as TGCGCCAGCAGCTCTGGTAGCGGGAGGAGTCAGTTCTTC. This codes for CASSSGSGRSQFF.

Ten or more counts support this clonotype. V and J are TRBV6-2 or TRBV6-3 and TRBJ1-1; D perhaps matches TRBD1 (5 bases). The germline V gene encodes CDR1 MNHEY and CDR2 SVGEGT. V dropped 1 base and J dropped 8 bases, with 11 bases sitting between them. The CDR3 has 13 residues. The chain's CDR3 is CASSYLQVVEAFF. Written as DNA, the CDR3 is TGTGCCAGCAGTTACTTACAGGTGGTCGAAGCTTTCTTT.

Notes on this clonotype: Germline and junction disagree at one end, which may indicate a read error. CDR3 sequence (DNA): TGTGCCTGCAGCCAGGGACGATACGAGCAGTACTTC. Translating it yields CACSQGRYEQYF. This sequence joins TRBV6-6 and TRBJ2-7; D may match TRBD1 or TRBD2 (5 bases each). Germline-derived CDR1 and CDR2 are MNHNY and SVGAGI (reference sequence). This CDR3 is built from 12 residues.

This clonotype was detected ten times or more. The gene calls are TRBV20-1 and TRBJ2-7; 11 bases agree with TRBD2. CDR3 length: 16 residues. Germline CDR1 and CDR2: DFQATT and SNEGSKA (reference sequence). The J segment lost 5 bases and the V segment lost 1 base, leaving 10 bases of the junction unmatched. The CDR3 DNA sequence: TGCAGTGCTAGAGTCCTAGCGGGAGGACCAATCCACGAGCAGTACTTC. It specifies CSARVLAGGPIHEQYF.

This clonotype came up a few times. The rearrangement joins TRBV7-8 to TRBJ1-5; 8 positions match TRBD1. Germline V gene sequence: CDR1 SGHVS, CDR2 FQNEAQ. CDR3 length: 16 amino acids. Germline trimming cut 5 bases from V and 5 bases from J; bases unmatched to any gene: 11. The CDR3 loop is CASSGWTGTLDQPQHF. Here the CDR3 DNA reads TGTGCCAGCAGCGGGTGGACAGGGACCCTCGATCAGCCCCAGCATTTT.

The chain is built from TRBV10-1 and TRBJ2-4; D gene unclear. Germline V gene sequence: CDR1 WNHNN, CDR2 SYGVQD (reference sequence). There are 13 residues in the CDR3. Trimming pared 3 bases from V and 10 bases from J, leaving 13 bases between. CDR3 nucleotide sequence: TGCGCCAGCAGTGATAGGCCGACCAATATTCAGTACTTC. Amino acids: CASSDRPTNIQYF.

This clonotype was seen at least ten times. V is TRBV29-1 and J is TRBJ2-2, with 10 bases fitting TRBD1. V lost 6 bases, J lost 5 bases, and 15 bases stayed unmatched. The germline gives CDR1 SQVTM, CDR2 ANQGSEA. The CDR3 totals 17 residues. CDR3 nucleotide sequence: TGCAGCGTACCGGGCCCCCCGGGACAGGGGTTGACCGGGGAGCTGTTTTTT. Its translation is CSVPGPPGQGLTGELFF.

The V call is TRBV20-1, the J call TRBJ1-5, with D possibly TRBD1 on 5 matching bases. V lost 2 bases and J 6 bases, leaving 17 bases between the germline ends. The length of the CDR3 is 15 residues. The germline gives CDR1 DFQATT, CDR2 SNEGSKA (reference sequence). The CDR3, as DNA: TGCAGTGCTAGACCCAAGGGCAGGGATGGTCAGCCCCAGCATTTT. Its translation: CSARPKGRDGQPQHF.

There are a few counts of this clonotype. This chain links TRBV5-1 with TRBJ2-5; possibly TRBD2 for D (5 bases). The CDR3 runs 14 residues. Trimming stripped 0 bases from V and 1 base from J, with 7 bases between. Per the germline V gene, CDR1 is SGHRS and CDR2 is YFSETQ. CDR3 protein: CASSLVSAQETQYF. The CDR3 DNA reads as TGCGCCAGCAGCTTGGTTAGCGCCCAAGAGACCCAGTACTTC.

This clonotype occurred many times. This chain links TRBV5-1 with TRBJ2-3; maybe TRBD1 (6 bases). The CDR3 has 16 residues. Looked up from germline, CDR1 is SGHRS and CDR2 is YFSETQ. Trimming shortened V by 1 base and J by 6 bases, and 18 bases separated the two germline ends. Here the CDR3 reads CASSLKPNRDVDTQYF. As DNA, the CDR3 is TGCGCCAGCAGCTTGAAACCTAACAGGGATGTGGATACGCAGTATTTT.

This clonotype appeared a few times. The J gene is TRBJ2-5, the V gene TRBV4-3; D might be TRBD2 (5 bases). Trimming took off 0 bases at V and 2 bases at J, with 16 bases between the two ends. CDR1 is LGHNA, CDR2 YSLEER, per germline. This CDR3 is built from 17 residues. The CDR3 sequence: CASSQDATPTGQETQYF. CDR3 coding DNA: TGCGCCAGCAGCCAAGATGCTACCCCAACGGGGCAAGAGACCCAGTACTTC.

This chain joins TRBV20-1 and TRBJ2-7, with 8 positions matching TRBD1. CDR3 size: 15 residues. The ends lost 0 bases at V and 6 bases at J; junction bases unmatched: 10. In germline, CDR1 is DFQATT, CDR2 SNEGSKA (reference sequence). The CDR3 reads CSARDPRTGITEQYF. DNA for the CDR3: TGCAGTGCTAGAGATCCGAGGACAGGGATTACCGAGCAGTACTTC.

As regards this clonotype: With a much larger clone just one base away, this may be a read error. The chain couples TRBV7-6 to TRBJ2-2, with TRBD2 matching 9 bases. The CDR3 covers 17 residues. Per germline, CDR1 SGHVS and CDR2 FNYEAQ. The CDR3 reads CASSLEASGANTVELFF. The CDR3 DNA is TGTGCCAGCAGCTTAGAGGCTAGCGGGGCGAACACCGTGGAGCTGTTTTTT. Full variable domain (outside the CDR3, taken from reference TRBV7-6 and TRBJ2-2): GAGVSQSPRYKVTKRGQDVALRCDPISGHVSLYWYRQALGQGPEFLTYFNYEAQQDKSGLPNDRFSAERPEGSISTLTIQRTEQRDSAMYRCASSLEASGANTVELFFGEGSRLTVL.

This clonotype was counted a few times. This chain uses TRBV5-4 with TRBJ2-1; 9 bases align to TRBD2. Germline CDR1 is SGHNT and CDR2 is YYREEE (reference sequence). The CDR3 totals 14 residues. V trimming: 4 bases; J trimming: 10 bases; junction bases outside the gene matches: 9. The CDR3 coding sequence is TGTGCCAGCAGCGAGGGACTAGCCTCAGGGGAGCAGTTCTTC. This gives the protein CASSEGLASGEQFF.

The rearrangement uses TRBV7-2 and TRBJ2-2, with a possible D match to TRBD2 (5 bases). The germline V gene has CDR1 SGHTA and CDR2 FQGNSA. V was trimmed by 5 bases and J by 7 bases, leaving 17 bases between them. This CDR3 region has 15 residues. DNA for the CDR3: TGTGCCAGCAGCGAGAGGACCCCGCGGGTCGGGGAGCTGTTTTTT. This codes for CASSERTPRVGELFF.

This chain links TRBV6-5 with TRBJ1-2; 8 nucleotides line up with TRBD1. V dropped 2 bases and J dropped 3; count of bases not matched to a gene: 2. This CDR3 is 14 amino acids long. The germline CDR1 and CDR2 sequences are MNHEY and SVGAGI. CDR3 nucleotides: TGTGCCAGCAGTTACGACAGGGGCTACTATGGCTACACCTTC. Protein product: CASSYDRGYYGYTF.

This clonotype was counted a single time. The CDR3 carries no conserved terminal phenylalanine or tryptophan, so it likely arises from a read error. The chain combines TRBV12-3 or TRBV12-4 with TRBJ2-1, with 7 positions matching TRBD2. There are 14 residues in the CDR3. V gave up 0 bases and J gave up 9 bases; unmatched junction bases: 5. CDR3 sequence: CASSLAGGQAEQFL. DNA for the CDR3: TGTGCCAGCAGTTTAGCGGGAGGGCAGGCTGAGCAGTTCTTA.

This clonotype came up many times. The CDR3 sequence is CASSSTTRQYF. CDR3 sequence (DNA): TGCGCCAGCAGCTCCACAACTAGACAGTACTTC. The gene calls are TRBV5-1 and TRBJ2-5; tentatively, D is TRBD2 (5 bases). Per the germline V gene, CDR1 is SGHRS and CDR2 is YFSETQ. Trimming cost V 3 bases and J 11 bases, with 11 bases left between them. The CDR3 contains 11 residues.

This clonotype was observed a handful of times. The chain recombines TRBV20-1 with TRBJ2-5; 8 bases agree with TRBD2. Germline lookup yields CDR1 DFQATT and CDR2 SNEGSKA (reference sequence). The CDR3 has 13 residues. V shed 6 bases, J shed 3 bases, and the junction held 6 bases outside the gene matches. This chain's CDR3 is CSAQILAEETQYF. In nucleotides, the CDR3 is TGCAGTGCCCAAATACTAGCGGAAGAGACCCAGTACTTC.